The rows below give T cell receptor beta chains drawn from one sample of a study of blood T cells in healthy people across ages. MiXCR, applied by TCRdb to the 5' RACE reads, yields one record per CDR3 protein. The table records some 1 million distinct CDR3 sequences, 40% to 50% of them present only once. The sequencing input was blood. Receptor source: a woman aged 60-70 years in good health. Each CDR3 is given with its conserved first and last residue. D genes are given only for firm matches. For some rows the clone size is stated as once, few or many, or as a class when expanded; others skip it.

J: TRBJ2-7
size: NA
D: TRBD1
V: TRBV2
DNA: TGTGCCAGCAGTGTAGGACAGGGGAACTCAAACTACGAGCAGTACTTC
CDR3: CASSVGQGNSNYEQYF

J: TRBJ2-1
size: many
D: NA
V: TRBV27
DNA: TGTGCCAGCAGTCTCCGATGGGGGGCGAACAATGAGCAGTTCTTC
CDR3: CASSLRWGANNEQFF

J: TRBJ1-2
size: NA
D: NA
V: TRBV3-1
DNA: TGTGCCAGCAGCCAAGTGACCCCCAGTGTCAATGGCTACACCTTC
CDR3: CASSQVTPSVNGYTF

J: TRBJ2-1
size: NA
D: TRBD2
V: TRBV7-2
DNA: TGTGCCAGCAGCTTAGCGCCTGGGACTAGCGGGAGGCAAGAGCAGTTCTTC
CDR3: CASSLAPGTSGRQEQFF

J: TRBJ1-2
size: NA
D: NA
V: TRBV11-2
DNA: TGTGCCAGCAGCTTAGTTAGGACCGACTATGGCTACACCTTC
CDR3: CASSLVRTDYGYTF

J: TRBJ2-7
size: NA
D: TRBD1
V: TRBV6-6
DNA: TGTGCCAGCAGCGGAAGTAGACAGGGGACCTACGAGCAGTACTTC
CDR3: CASSGSRQGTYEQYF

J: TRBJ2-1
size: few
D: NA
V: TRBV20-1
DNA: TGCAGTGCTCCCCCGGGATCTAATGAGCAGTTCTTC
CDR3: CSAPPGSNEQFF

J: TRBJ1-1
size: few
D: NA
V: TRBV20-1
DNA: TGCAGTGCTAGACCCCGGCCAGGGTCCACTGAAGCTTTCTTT
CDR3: CSARPRPGSTEAFF

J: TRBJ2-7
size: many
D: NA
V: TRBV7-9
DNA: TGTGCCAGCAGCTTAATTGGTCAGTACGAGCAGTACTTC
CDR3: CASSLIGQYEQYF

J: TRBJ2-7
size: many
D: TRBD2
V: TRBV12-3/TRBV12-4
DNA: TGTGCCAGCAGTCGCGGACTAGCGGGAGATTACGAGCAGTACTTC
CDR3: CASSRGLAGDYEQYF

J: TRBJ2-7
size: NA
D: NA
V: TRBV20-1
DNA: TGCAGTGCTAGGGTGTACGGGCAATCCTACGAGCAGTACTTC
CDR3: CSARVYGQSYEQYF

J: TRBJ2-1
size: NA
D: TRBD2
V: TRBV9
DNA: TGTGCCAGCAGCGCGACTAGCGGAGATCACAATGAGCAGTTCTTC
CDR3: CASSATSGDHNEQFF

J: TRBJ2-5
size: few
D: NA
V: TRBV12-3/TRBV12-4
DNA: TGTGCCAGCAGTTCGATAGGAGCCGAAGAGACCCAGTACTTC
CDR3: CASSSIGAEETQYF

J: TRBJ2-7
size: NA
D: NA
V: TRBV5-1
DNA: TGCGCCAGCAGCTTTGGAAAGGGCAGGTCCCACGAGCAGTACTTC
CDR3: CASSFGKGRSHEQYF

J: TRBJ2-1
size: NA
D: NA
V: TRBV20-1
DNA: TGCAGTGCTAGAGATTCCGGCCCCTCTTCCCTTAACAATGAGCAGTTCTTC
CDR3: CSARDSGPSSLNNEQFF

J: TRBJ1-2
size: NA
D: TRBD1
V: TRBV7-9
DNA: TGTGCCAGCAGCTTAGCGACAGGGGGCCACTATGGCTACACCTTC
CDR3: CASSLATGGHYGYTF

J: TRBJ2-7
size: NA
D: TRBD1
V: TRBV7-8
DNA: TGTGCCAGCAGCCGTACCACAGGGGATACTTCTTACGAGCAGTACTTC
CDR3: CASSRTTGDTSYEQYF

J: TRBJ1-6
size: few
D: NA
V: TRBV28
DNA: TGTGCCAGCAGTTTCGGCAGGGCCGCCTTTCACCTCCACTTT
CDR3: CASSFGRAAFHLHF

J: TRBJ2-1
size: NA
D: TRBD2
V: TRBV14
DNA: TGTGCCAGCAGACTAGCGGGGACCCCCTACAATGAGCAGTTCTTC
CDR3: CASRLAGTPYNEQFF

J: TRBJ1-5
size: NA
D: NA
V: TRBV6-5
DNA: TGTGCCAGCAGTTACTCATCAGGGAACAATCAGCCCCAGCATTTT
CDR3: CASSYSSGNNQPQHF

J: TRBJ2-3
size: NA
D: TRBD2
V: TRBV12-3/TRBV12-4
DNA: TGTGCCAGCACCATCCTAGCGGGAGGATTGAGCATAGGTACGCAGTATTTT
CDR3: CASTILAGGLSIGTQYF

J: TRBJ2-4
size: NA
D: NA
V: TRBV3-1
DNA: TGTGCCAGCAGCCAAGGAATTAAAAACATTCAGTACTTC
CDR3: CASSQGIKNIQYF

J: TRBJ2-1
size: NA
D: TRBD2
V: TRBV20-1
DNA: TGCAGTGCTAGAGGTACTAGCGATTCCTACAATGAGCAGTTCTTC
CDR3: CSARGTSDSYNEQFF

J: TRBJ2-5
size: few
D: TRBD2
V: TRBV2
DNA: TGTGCCAGCAACATACTAGCGGGAGGAGGCAATGAGCAGTACTTC
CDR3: CASNILAGGGNEQYF

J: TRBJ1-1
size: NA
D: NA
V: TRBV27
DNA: TGTGCCAGCAGTTTATCTGGAGGGCTGAGCACTGAAGCTTTCTTT
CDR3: CASSLSGGLSTEAFF

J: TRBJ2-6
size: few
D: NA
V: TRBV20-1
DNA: TGCAGTGCTAGGGTTTCGCTATCTGGGGCCAACGTCCTGACTTTC
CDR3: CSARVSLSGANVLTF

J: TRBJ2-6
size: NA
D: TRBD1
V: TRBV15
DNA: TGTGCCACCAGCACCCCGGACAGGGCTGGGGCCAACGTCCTGACTTTC
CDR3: CATSTPDRAGANVLTF

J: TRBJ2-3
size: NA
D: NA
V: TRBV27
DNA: TGTGCCAGCAGTTTCCTGGACGATACAGATACGCAGTATTTT
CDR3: CASSFLDDTDTQYF

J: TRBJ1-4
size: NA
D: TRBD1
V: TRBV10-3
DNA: TGTGCCATCGGACAGGGAAATGAAAAACTGTTTTTT
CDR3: CAIGQGNEKLFF

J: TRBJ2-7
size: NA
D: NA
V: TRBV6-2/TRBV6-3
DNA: TGTGCCAGCAGTCCCTCCGGGACTCTTGGCGAGCAGTACTTC
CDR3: CASSPSGTLGEQYF

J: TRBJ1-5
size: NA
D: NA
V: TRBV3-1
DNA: TGTGCCAGCAGCCAAAGAGGGACGAATCAGCCCCAGCATTTT
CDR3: CASSQRGTNQPQHF

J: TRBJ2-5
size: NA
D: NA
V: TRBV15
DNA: TGTGCCGCCAGCAACCCCGTGGGTACCCAGTACTTC
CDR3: CAASNPVGTQYF

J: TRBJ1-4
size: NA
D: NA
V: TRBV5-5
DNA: TGTGCCAGCAGTTTACAGGGATCTAATGAAAAACTGTTTTTT
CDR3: CASSLQGSNEKLFF

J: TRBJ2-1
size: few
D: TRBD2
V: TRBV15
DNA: TGTGCCACCAGCAGTGCTAGCGGTGCCTACAATGAGCAGTTCTTC
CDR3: CATSSASGAYNEQFF

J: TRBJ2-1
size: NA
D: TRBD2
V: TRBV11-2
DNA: TGTGCCAGCAGCCCCGCTAGCGGGAGGGGGGATGAGCAGTTCTTC
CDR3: CASSPASGRGDEQFF

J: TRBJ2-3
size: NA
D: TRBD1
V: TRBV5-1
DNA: TGCGCCAGCAAAGAGACAGGGTGGATCACAGATACGCAGTATTTT
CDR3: CASKETGWITDTQYF

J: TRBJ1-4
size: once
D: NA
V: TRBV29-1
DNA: TGCAGCGTTGGGGGTGAAAAACTGTTTTTT
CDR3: CSVGGEKLFF

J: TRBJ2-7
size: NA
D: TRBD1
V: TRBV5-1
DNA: TGCGCCAGCAGCCCTCGGACAGGTCCAGTCTACGAGCAGTACTTC
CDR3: CASSPRTGPVYEQYF

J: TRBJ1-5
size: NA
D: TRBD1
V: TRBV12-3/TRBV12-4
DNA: TGTGCCAGCAGTCGGACAGGGGAGGTTCAGCCCCAGCATTTT
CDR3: CASSRTGEVQPQHF

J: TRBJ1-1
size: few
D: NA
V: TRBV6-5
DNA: TGTGCCAGCAGTTTCGGGGCTTCTGAAGCTTTCTTT
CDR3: CASSFGASEAFF

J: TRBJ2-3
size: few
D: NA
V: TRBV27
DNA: TGTGCCAGCAGTATCGGACATAACACAGATACGCAGTATTTT
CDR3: CASSIGHNTDTQYF

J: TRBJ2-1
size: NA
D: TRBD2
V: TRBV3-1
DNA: TGTGCCAACAGCCAAGATATAAGCGGGAGGTCGCAGTTCTTC
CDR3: CANSQDISGRSQFF

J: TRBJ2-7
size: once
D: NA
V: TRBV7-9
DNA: TGTGCCAGCAGCTTAAATTTGCAGGGGGGAGGCGACGAGCAGTACTTC
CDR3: CASSLNLQGGGDEQYF

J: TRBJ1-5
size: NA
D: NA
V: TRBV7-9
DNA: TGTGCCAGCAGCCCCCCGGATCAGCCCCAGCATTTT
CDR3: CASSPPDQPQHF

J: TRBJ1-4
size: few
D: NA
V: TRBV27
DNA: TGTGCCACCAGCCCGGGCCAGGCCCGAAAACTGTTTTTT
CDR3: CATSPGQARKLFF

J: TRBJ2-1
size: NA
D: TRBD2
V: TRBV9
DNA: TGTGCCAGCAGCGTAGGGGGACTAGCGGGAGGGTCCTCCTACAATGAGCAGTTCTTC
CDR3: CASSVGGLAGGSSYNEQFF

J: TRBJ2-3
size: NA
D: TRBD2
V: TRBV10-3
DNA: TGTGCCACTTCTCCAAGCGGGAGGGGATCTGATACGCAGTATTTT
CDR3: CATSPSGRGSDTQYF

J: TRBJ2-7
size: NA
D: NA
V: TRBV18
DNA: TGTGCCAGCTCACCATCGGCACACTCCTACGAGCAGTACTTC
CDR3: CASSPSAHSYEQYF

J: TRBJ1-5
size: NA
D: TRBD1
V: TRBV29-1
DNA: TGCAGCGTAGCAGTAACCGGGACAGCCGGTCAGCCCCAGCATTTT
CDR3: CSVAVTGTAGQPQHF

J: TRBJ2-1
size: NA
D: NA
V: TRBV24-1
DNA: TGTGCCACCAGTGGCCAACATAACAATGAGCAGTTCTTC
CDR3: CATSGQHNNEQFF

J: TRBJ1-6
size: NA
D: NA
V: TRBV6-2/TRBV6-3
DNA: TGTGCCAGCGAAGTGCCAGGGCAGCCGTCACCCCTCCACTTT
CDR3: CASEVPGQPSPLHF

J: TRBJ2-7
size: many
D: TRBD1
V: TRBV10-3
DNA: TGTGCCATCACGGGACAGGAGGGATACGAGCAGTACTTC
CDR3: CAITGQEGYEQYF